The present TCR beta chain was sequenced within a study of OX40 agonist ivuxolimab in advanced cancers. Method: immunoSEQ multiplex PCR; TCRdb's copy keeps in-frame clones and lacks some. The sample carries roughly 70,000 clones, about 90% recorded once. Concerning this clone: No antigen is known for it.

CDR3 length: 14 residues. V lost 7 bases and J lost 5; bases outside the gene matches: 10. Germline V CDR1 and CDR2: SNHLY, FYNNEI. Whole-study results and caveats: At 0.1 to 3.0 mg/kg, CD4+ and CD8+ blood T cells expanded clonally by week 6.

The input for sequencing was CD4+ or CD8+ T cells sorted from blood, taken in a trial of the OX40 agonist ivuxolimab. This TCR derives from an adult with an advanced solid tumor such as melanoma, head and neck, liver or kidney cancer. The V and J genes are TRBV2 and TRBJ2-7; 8 nucleotides line up with TRBD2. The CDR3 nucleotides are TGTGCCAGCACCCCGGGACTAGTAGTCAACGAGCAGTACTTC. Protein: CASTPGLVVNEQYF.